The clone carrying this T cell receptor beta chain has a handful of counts. Its cognate antigen is unknown. Germline lookup yields CDR1 KGHSH and CDR2 LQKENI. CDR3 length equals 19 residues. V was clipped by 1 base and J by 0 bases, with 18 bases between them. The sample originates from a study of cytomegalovirus exposure and HLA in healthy donors. The study ran its PCR with 60 Vbeta and 13 Jbeta primers. Using immunoSEQ multiplex PCR, the repertoire was profiled, and TCRdb retains in-frame clones only, with some absent. The data contain fewer than 200,000 clones, approximately 85% of them singletons. Study-wide results and limits: A prior analysis recorded that most TCR beta V segments were productive about 87% or about 30% of the time. Presence/absence analysis assumed near-uniform sequencing depth across donors. A missense variant in DCLRE1C was later tied to TCR beta V- and J-gene trimming. There was a cluster of highly shared sequence variants that was likely a sequencing artifact.

The material sequenced was PBMCs. The chain joins TRBV18 to TRBJ1-4, with a possible D match to TRBD1 (5 bases). This sequence was found in a man aged 50-59 years in good health and CMV-seropositive. The DNA of the CDR3 is TGTGCCAGCTCACCACGACAGACTCTTTCAGAATCAACTAATGAAAAACTGTTTTTT. Translating it yields CASSPRQTLSESTNEKLFF.